The 23 T cell receptor beta chains in this list originate from one sample, sequenced in a study of cytomegalovirus exposure and HLA in healthy donors. Vbeta (60) and Jbeta (13) primers were used in the PCR. The protocol was immunoSEQ multiplex PCR, while the TCRdb copy is restricted to in-frame clones and leaves out a portion. The sample includes more than 85,000 clones, 60% to 80% seen only once; the top ten take roughly 1.2%. The sequencing sample was made of PBMCs. The receptors shown here come from a female donor in good health and CMV-seronegative.

V usage is TRBV29-1 and J usage is TRBJ2-5, with D hard to call. CDR3 length: 13 residues. Germline V CDR1 and CDR2: SQVTM, ANQGSEA. V was shortened by 8 bases and J by 7 bases, with 20 bases between the two germline ends. The CDR3 reads CSTTIAAVGTQYF. The CDR3 DNA reads TGCAGCACCACCATAGCAGCCGTAGGGACCCAGTACTTC.

The genes are TRBV4-1 and TRBJ2-1; TRBD1 matches 9 bases. The CDR3 is 15 residues long. Losses at the gene ends were 2 bases for V and 9 bases for J; bases not matched to a gene: 8. The V gene's germline CDR1 is MGHRA and CDR2 YSYEKL. CDR3 protein: CASSQSGQGSTEQFF. DNA of the CDR3: TGCGCCAGCAGCCAATCCGGACAGGGGAGTACTGAGCAGTTCTTC.

The chain employs TRBV18 and TRBJ1-5; perhaps TRBD1 as D (6 bases). The CDR3 has 14 residues. V shed 3 bases and J shed 4 bases, with 10 bases lying between them. In germline, CDR1 is KGHSH, CDR2 LQKENI. CDR3 protein: CASSPGGANQPQHF. CDR3 nucleotides: TGTGCCAGCTCACCGGGGGGGGCTAATCAGCCCCAGCATTTT.

V and J are TRBV5-4 and TRBJ2-7, with D possibly matching TRBD2 (6 bases). Trimming pared 1 base from V and 5 bases from J, leaving 13 bases between. The CDR3 consists of 14 residues. Per the germline V gene, CDR1 is SGHNT and CDR2 is YYREEE (reference sequence). The CDR3: CASSLMEGKDEQYF. CDR3 bases: TGTGCCAGCAGCTTGATGGAGGGGAAGGACGAGCAGTACTTC. The full variable domain, completed using reference TRBV5-4 and TRBJ2-7, is ETGVTQSPTHLIKTRGQQVTLRCSSQSGHNTVSWYQQALGQGPQFIFQYYREEENGRGNFPPRFSGLQFPNYSSELNVNALELDDSALYLCASSLMEGKDEQYFGPGTRLTVT.

The rearrangement uses TRBV7-8 and TRBJ2-5, with a possible D match to TRBD2 (6 bases). The CDR3 runs 13 residues. The germline V and J ends were trimmed by 3 bases and 1 base, with 6 bases remaining between them. Germline values: CDR1 SGHVS, CDR2 FQNEAQ. In DNA, the CDR3 is TGTGCCAGCAGCTTGGGAGGCCAAGAGACCCAGTACTTC. Translation: CASSLGGQETQYF.

The rearrangement uses TRBV5-4 and TRBJ1-2; possible D gene TRBD1, 6 bases. The CDR3 covers 15 residues. CDR1 and CDR2 (germline): SGHNT, YYREEE (reference sequence). V was shortened by 3 bases and J by 0 bases, with 12 bases between the two germline ends. Here the CDR3 DNA reads TGTGCCAGCAGCTGGGGGCCAGGTACTAACTATGGCTACACCTTC. Residues: CASSWGPGTNYGYTF.

The chain carries TRBV2 and TRBJ2-7, with TRBD1 matching over 7 bases. The V segment lost 6 bases and the J segment 2 bases; nucleotides outside the gene matches: 7. CDR1 and CDR2 from the germline V gene are SNHLY and FYNNEI. The CDR3 totals 14 residues. CDR3 region: CASRVPGQTYEQYF. CDR3 DNA: TGTGCCAGCAGGGTTCCGGGACAGACCTACGAGCAGTACTTC.

Only a few counts were recorded for this clone. V and J are TRBV1 and TRBJ1-1. TRBV1 is described as a pseudogene. CDR3 length equals 16 residues. DNA for the CDR3: TGCACCAGCAGCCAAGATAGGCGGAGAATGAACACTGAAGCTTTCTTT. This translates into CTSSQDRRRMNTEAFF.

This clone has more than one count but fewer than ten. At the DNA level, this CDR3 is encoded by other sequences in the same sample as well. The chain carries TRBV5-1 and TRBJ2-5, with D perhaps matching TRBD2 (5 bases). The germline CDR1 and CDR2 sequences are SGHRS and YFSETQ. Trimming stripped 4 bases from V and 4 bases from J, with 14 bases between. The CDR3 is 14 residues long. In DNA form, the CDR3 reads TGCGCCAGCAGCCGAATTCTAGCTTCAGAGACCCAGTACTTC. Residues: CASSRILASETQYF.

This clone was seen a few times. V gene TRBV7-3 combines with J gene TRBJ2-3; D call uncertain. V dropped 1 base and J dropped 5 bases, with 7 bases sitting between them. CDR3 length: 13 residues. Germline CDR1 is SGHTA and CDR2 is FQGTGA. The CDR3 sequence is CASSLNRRDTQYF. In DNA, the CDR3 is TGTGCCAGCAGCTTAAACCGGAGAGATACGCAGTATTTT.

CDR3 in DNA: TGCGCCAGCAGCCCTCAAGATAAGGGGGACACAGATACGCAGTATTTT. It encodes CASSPQDKGDTDTQYF. The chain has TRBV4-1 and TRBJ2-3; tentative D call: TRBD1 (6 bases). This CDR3 has 16 amino acids. CDR1 is MGHRA and CDR2 is YSYEKL in the germline V gene. V was cut by 4 bases and J by 2 bases, with 16 bases left in between.

The chain carries TRBV25-1 and TRBJ1-3, with TRBD1 matching over 7 bases. V lost 8 bases, J lost 0 bases, and 4 bases stayed unmatched. The CDR3 is 14 amino acids. Germline V gene sequence: CDR1 MGHDK, CDR2 SYGVNS. CDR3 sequence reads: CASRGQSSGNTIYF. In DNA, the CDR3 is TGTGCCAGCCGGGGACAGTCCTCTGGAAACACCATATATTTT.

The chain links TRBV7-9 to TRBJ1-4, with D possibly matching TRBD1 (6 bases). CDR3 length equals 15 residues. Germline loops: CDR1 SEHNR, CDR2 FQNEAQ (reference sequence). The germline V and J ends were trimmed by 5 bases and 7 bases, with 17 bases remaining between them. This chain's CDR3 is CASSPRRGAFEKLFF. The CDR3 DNA sequence: TGTGCCAGCAGCCCTAGACGGGGGGCGTTTGAAAAACTGTTTTTT.

The chain recombines TRBV4-2 with TRBJ2-3; possibly TRBD2 for D (7 bases). CDR1 is LGHNA, CDR2 YNFKEQ, per germline. The CDR3 has 16 residues. Trimming removed 3 bases from V and 2 bases from J, with 15 bases in between. The CDR3 spells CASSQTSTGATDTQYF. DNA of the CDR3: TGTGCCAGCAGCCAGACTAGCACGGGGGCCACAGATACGCAGTATTTT.

This chain joins TRBV2 and TRBJ1-5; D uncertain. In germline, CDR1 is SNHLY, CDR2 FYNNEI. This CDR3 region has 15 residues. The ends were cut back, 4 bases at V and 2 bases at J, with 12 bases in the middle. CDR3 residues: CASSAQALGNQPQHF. In nucleotides, the CDR3 is TGTGCCAGCAGTGCGCAGGCCTTGGGCAATCAGCCCCAGCATTTT.

The rearrangement uses TRBV6-5 and TRBJ1-2; the match to TRBD1 covers 9 bases. This CDR3 is 16 amino acids long. V gave up 2 bases and J gave up 6 bases; unmatched junction bases: 10. Per germline, CDR1 MNHEY and CDR2 SVGAGI. The CDR3 region is CASSYRGTGIIHGYTF. The CDR3 coding sequence is TGTGCCAGCAGTTACCGGGGGACAGGGATCATCCATGGCTACACCTTC.

The rearrangement links TRBV9 to TRBJ1-4, with D unresolved. Trimming shortened V by 0 bases and J by 0 bases, and 9 bases separated the two germline ends. Germline CDR1 SGDLS, CDR2 YYNGEE. The CDR3 contains 16 residues. CDR3 sequence: CASSVGRRATNEKLFF. CDR3 in DNA: TGTGCCAGCAGCGTAGGAAGGAGGGCAACTAATGAAAAACTGTTTTTT.

In this sample, this clone turned up a few times. The chain couples TRBV10-2 to TRBJ1-1, with 10 bases that match TRBD1. CDR1 and CDR2 (germline): WSHSY, SAAADI. J gave up 7 bases and V 5 bases, and 7 bases lay outside the gene matches. This CDR3 is built from 14 residues. As DNA, the CDR3 is TGCGCCAGCAGTTTGGACAGGGGGGTTGGTGAAGCTTTCTTT. This encodes CASSLDRGVGEAFF.

The rearrangement links TRBV7-9 to TRBJ1-3; possible D gene TRBD1, 6 bases. Germline CDR1 reads SEHNR; CDR2 reads FQNEAQ (reference sequence). The V and J ends lost 4 bases and 0 bases respectively, with 13 bases between them. There are 16 residues in the CDR3. In DNA form, the CDR3 reads TGTGCCAGCAGCTCCCCCCCAGGGGACTCTGGAAACACCATATATTTT. It is translated as CASSSPPGDSGNTIYF.

The rearrangement uses TRBV7-2 and TRBJ2-7; possibly TRBD2 for D (5 bases). This CDR3 has 13 amino acids. CDR1 is SGHTA and CDR2 is FQGNSA in the germline V gene. V shed 2 bases and J shed 2 bases, with 7 bases lying between them. The CDR3 DNA is TGTGCCAGCAGCTTAAGCGGACCCTACGAGCAGTACTTC. This sequence encodes CASSLSGPYEQYF.

CDR3 loop: CASRAQTGSEAFF. CDR3 nucleotide sequence: TGTGCCAGCAGGGCACAAACAGGGAGTGAAGCTTTCTTT. V and J are TRBV2 and TRBJ1-1, with D maybe TRBD1 (6 bases). V dropped 6 bases and J dropped 7 bases, with 15 bases sitting between them. Per germline, CDR1 SNHLY and CDR2 FYNNEI. The CDR3 has 13 residues.

This chain uses TRBV7-8 with TRBJ2-5; TRBD1 is a possible D gene (6 bases). CDR1 is SGHVS and CDR2 is FQNEAQ in the germline V gene. The CDR3 is 14 residues long. The V gene lost 3 bases and the J gene lost 4 bases, with 12 bases spanning the gap. CDR3 DNA sequence: TGTGCCAGCAGCTTCCGAATCAGGGGAGAGACCCAGTACTTC. This codes for CASSFRIRGETQYF.

The rearrangement links TRBV27 to TRBJ2-7, with 10 nucleotides matching TRBD2. CDR3 length equals 16 residues. Looked up from germline, CDR1 is MNHEY and CDR2 is SMNVEV (reference sequence). With V trimmed by 5 bases and J by 0 bases, 7 bases remained unmatched. The CDR3 loop is CASSPSGGFLSYEQYF. The CDR3 bases are TGTGCCAGCAGTCCTAGCGGGGGATTCCTCTCCTACGAGCAGTACTTC.